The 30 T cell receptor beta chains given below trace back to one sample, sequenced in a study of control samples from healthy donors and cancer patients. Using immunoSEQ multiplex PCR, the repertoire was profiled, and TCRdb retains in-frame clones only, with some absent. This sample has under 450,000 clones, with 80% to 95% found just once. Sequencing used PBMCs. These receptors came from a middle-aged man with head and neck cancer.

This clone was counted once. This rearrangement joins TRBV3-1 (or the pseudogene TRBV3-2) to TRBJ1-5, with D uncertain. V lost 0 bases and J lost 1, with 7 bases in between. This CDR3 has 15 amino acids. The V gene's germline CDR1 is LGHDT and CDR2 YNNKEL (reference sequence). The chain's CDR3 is CASSQEKGSNQPQHF. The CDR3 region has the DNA TGTGCCAGCAGCCAAGAGAAGGGCAGCAATCAGCCCCAGCATTTT.

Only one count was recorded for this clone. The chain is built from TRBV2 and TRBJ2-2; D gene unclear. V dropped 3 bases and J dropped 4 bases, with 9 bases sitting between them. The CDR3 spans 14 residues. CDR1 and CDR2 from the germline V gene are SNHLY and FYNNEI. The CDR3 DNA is TGTGCCAGCAGTGAGAGCCTGCTCACCGGGGAGCTGTTTTTT. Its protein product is CASSESLLTGELFF.

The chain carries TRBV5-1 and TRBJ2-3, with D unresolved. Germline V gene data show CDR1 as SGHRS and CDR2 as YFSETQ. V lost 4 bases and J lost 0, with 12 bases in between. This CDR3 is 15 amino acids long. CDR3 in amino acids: CASSPMTGSTDTQYF. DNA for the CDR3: TGCGCCAGCAGCCCGATGACGGGTAGCACAGATACGCAGTATTTT.

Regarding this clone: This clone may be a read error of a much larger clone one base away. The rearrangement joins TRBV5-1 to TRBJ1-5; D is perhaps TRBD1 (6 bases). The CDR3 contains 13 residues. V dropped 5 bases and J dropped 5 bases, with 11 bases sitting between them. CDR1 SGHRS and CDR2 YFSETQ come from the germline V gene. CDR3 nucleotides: TGCGCCAGCAGTTACGAGGGGGATCAGCCCCAGCATTTT. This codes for CASSYEGDQPQHF.

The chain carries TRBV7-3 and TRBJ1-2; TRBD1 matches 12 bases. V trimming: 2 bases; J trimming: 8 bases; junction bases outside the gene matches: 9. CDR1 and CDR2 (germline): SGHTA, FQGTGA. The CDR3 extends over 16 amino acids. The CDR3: CASSLQPGQGATGYTF. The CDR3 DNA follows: TGTGCCAGCAGCTTACAACCGGGACAGGGGGCGACGGGCTACACCTTC.

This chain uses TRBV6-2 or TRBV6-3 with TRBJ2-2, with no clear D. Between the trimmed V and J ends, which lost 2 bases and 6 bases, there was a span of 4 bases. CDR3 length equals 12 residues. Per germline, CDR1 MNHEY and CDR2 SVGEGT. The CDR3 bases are TGTGCCAGCAGTTACCCCCCCGGGGAGCTGTTTTTT. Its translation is CASSYPPGELFF.

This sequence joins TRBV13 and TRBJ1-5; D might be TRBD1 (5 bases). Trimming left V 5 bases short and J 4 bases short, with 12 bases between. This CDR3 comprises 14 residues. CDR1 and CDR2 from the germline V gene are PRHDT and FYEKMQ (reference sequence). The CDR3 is CASSPIRGNQPQHF. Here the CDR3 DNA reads TGTGCCAGCAGCCCGATCCGGGGGAATCAGCCCCAGCATTTT.

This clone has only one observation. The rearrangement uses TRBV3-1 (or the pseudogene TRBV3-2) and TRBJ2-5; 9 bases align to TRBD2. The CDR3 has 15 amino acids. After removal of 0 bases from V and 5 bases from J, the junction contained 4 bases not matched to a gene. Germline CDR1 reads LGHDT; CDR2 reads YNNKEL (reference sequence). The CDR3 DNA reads TGTGCCAGCAGCCAAGATTTAGCGGGGGTGGAGACCCAGTACTTC. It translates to CASSQDLAGVETQYF.

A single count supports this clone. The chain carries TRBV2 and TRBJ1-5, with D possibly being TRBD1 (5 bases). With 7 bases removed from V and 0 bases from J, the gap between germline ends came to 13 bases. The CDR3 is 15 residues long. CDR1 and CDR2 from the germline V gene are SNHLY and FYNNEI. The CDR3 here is CASKVRAISNQPQHF. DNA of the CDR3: TGTGCCAGCAAAGTCAGGGCAATTAGCAATCAGCCCCAGCATTTT.

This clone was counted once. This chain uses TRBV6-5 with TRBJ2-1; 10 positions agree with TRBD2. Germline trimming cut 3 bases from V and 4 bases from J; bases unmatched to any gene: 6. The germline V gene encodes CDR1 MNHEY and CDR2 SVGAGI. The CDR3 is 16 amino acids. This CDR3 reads CASSYSELAGYNEQFF. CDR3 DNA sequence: TGTGCCAGCAGTTATTCAGAACTAGCGGGGTACAATGAGCAGTTCTTC.

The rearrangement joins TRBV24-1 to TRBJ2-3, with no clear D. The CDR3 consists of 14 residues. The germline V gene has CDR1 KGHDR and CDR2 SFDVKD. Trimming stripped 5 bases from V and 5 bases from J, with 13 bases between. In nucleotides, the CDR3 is TGTGCCACCAGTGCCGGGCCCGACCGAGATACGCAGTATTTT. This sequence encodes CATSAGPDRDTQYF.

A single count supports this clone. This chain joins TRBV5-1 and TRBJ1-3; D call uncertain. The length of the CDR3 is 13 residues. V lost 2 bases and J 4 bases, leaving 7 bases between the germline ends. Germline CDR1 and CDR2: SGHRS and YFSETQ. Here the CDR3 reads CASSFDEGNTIYF. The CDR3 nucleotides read TGCGCCAGCAGCTTTGATGAAGGAAACACCATATATTTT.

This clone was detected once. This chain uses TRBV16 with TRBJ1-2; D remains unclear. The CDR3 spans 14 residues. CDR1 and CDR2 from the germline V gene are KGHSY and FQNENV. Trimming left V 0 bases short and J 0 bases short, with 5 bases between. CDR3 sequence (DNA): TGTGCCAGCAGCCAATCGACCTCTAACTATGGCTACACCTTC. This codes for CASSQSTSNYGYTF.

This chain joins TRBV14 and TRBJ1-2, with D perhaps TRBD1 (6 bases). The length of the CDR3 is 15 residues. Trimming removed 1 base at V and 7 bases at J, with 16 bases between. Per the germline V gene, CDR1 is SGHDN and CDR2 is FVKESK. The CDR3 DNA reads TGTGCCAGCAGCCAAGGGGGGGCCCCGCGGGGTGGCTACACCTTC. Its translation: CASSQGGAPRGGYTF.

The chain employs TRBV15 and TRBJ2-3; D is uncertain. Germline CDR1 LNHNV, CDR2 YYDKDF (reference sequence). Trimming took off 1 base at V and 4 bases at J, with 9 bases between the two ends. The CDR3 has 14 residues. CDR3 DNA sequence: TGTGCCACCAGCAGAGCTTTCGGGTCAGATACGCAGTATTTT. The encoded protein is CATSRAFGSDTQYF.

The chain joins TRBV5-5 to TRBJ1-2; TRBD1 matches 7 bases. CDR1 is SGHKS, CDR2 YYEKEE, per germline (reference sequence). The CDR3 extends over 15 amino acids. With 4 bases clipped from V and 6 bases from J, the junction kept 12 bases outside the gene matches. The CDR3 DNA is TGTGCCAGCAGCAGAGAGGGGGCGAATGAGGATGGCTACACCTTC. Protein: CASSREGANEDGYTF.

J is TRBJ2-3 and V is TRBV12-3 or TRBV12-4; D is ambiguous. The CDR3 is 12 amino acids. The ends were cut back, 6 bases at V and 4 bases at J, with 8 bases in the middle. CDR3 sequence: CASSLKPDTQYF. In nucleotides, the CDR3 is TGTGCCAGCAGCCTAAAACCAGATACGCAGTATTTT.

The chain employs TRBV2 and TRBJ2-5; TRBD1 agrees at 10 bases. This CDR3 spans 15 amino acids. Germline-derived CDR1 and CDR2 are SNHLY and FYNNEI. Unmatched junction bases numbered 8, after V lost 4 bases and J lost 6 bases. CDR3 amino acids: CASSAPGQGVKTQYF. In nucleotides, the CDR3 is TGTGCCAGCAGTGCCCCCGGACAGGGGGTAAAGACCCAGTACTTC.

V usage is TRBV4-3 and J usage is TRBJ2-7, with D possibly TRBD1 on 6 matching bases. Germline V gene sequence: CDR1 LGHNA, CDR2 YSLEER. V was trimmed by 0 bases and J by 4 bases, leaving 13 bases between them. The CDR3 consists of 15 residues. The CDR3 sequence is CASSQETGLGYEQYF. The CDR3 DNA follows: TGCGCCAGCAGCCAAGAAACAGGGCTTGGGTACGAGCAGTACTTC.

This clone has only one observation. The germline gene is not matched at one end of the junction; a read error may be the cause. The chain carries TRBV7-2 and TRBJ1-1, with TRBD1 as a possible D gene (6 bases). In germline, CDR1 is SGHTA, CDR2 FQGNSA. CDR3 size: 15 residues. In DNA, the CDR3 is TGTGCCAGCAGCATAGCCGGGACAAAAAACACTGAAGCTTTCTTT. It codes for CASSIAGTKNTEAFF.

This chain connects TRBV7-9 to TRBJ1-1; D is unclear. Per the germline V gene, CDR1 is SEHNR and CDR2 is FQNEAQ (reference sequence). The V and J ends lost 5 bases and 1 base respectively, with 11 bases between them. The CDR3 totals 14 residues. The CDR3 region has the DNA TGTGCCAGCAGCCCCCACTTCGCGAACACTGAAGCTTTCTTT. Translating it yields CASSPHFANTEAFF.

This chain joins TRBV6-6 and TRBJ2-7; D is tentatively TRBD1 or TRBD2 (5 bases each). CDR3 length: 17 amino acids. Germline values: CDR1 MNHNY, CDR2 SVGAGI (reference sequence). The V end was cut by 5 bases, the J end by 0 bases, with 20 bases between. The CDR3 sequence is CASSPASWGKSSYEQYF. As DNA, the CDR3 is TGTGCCAGCAGTCCGGCTTCCTGGGGGAAAAGCTCCTACGAGCAGTACTTC.

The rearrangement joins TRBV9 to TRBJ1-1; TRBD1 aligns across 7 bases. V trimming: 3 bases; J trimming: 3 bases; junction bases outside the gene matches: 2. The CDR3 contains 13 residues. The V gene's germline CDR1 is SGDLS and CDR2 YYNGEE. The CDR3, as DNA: TGTGCCAGCAGCGCGGGACAGTACACTGAAGCTTTCTTT. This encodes CASSAGQYTEAFF.

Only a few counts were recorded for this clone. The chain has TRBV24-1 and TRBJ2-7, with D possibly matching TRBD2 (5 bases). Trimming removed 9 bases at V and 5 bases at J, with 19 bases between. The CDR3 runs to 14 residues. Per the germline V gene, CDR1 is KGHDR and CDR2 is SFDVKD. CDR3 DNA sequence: TGTGCCACCCCCACCGTCGGGGATAACGACGAGCAGTACTTC. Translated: CATPTVGDNDEQYF.

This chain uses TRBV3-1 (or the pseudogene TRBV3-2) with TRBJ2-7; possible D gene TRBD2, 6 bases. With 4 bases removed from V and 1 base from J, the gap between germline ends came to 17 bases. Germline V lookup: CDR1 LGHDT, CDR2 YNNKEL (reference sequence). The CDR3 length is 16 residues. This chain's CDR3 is CASSLAWGGGSYEQYF. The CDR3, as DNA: TGTGCCAGCAGCCTGGCTTGGGGAGGAGGATCCTACGAGCAGTACTTC.

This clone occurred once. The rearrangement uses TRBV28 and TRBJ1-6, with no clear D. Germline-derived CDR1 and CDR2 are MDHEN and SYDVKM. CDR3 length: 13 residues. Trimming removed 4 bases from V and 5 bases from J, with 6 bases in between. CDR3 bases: TGTGCCAGCAGTTACGGGAATAATTCACCCCTCCACTTT. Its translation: CASSYGNNSPLHF.

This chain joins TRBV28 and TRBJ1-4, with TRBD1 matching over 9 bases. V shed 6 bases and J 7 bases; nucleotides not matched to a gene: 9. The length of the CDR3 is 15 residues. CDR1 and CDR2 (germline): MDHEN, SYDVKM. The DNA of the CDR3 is TGTGCCAGCAGATTCACAGGGGGCGGCCGTGAAAAACTGTTTTTT. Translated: CASRFTGGGREKLFF.

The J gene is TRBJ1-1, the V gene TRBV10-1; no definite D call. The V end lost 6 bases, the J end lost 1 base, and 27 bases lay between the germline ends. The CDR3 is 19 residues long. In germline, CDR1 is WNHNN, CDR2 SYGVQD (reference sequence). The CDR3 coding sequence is TGCGCCAGCAGCCCCGATGGGTATTTCCAACCCCGGTCGAACACTGAAGCTTTCTTT. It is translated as CASSPDGYFQPRSNTEAFF.

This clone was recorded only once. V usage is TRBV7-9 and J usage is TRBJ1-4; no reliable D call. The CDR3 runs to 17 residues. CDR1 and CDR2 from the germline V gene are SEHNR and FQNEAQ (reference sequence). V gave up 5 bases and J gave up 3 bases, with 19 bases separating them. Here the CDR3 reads CASSLGREIASNEKLFF. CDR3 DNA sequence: TGTGCCAGCAGCCTTGGGAGAGAGATCGCTTCTAATGAAAAACTGTTTTTT.

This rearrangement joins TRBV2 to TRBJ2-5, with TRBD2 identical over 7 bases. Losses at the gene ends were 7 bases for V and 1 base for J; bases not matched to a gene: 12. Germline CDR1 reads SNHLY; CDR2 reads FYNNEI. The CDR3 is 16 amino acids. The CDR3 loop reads CASTQTTSGAQETQYF. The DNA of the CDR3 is TGTGCCAGCACTCAAACCACCAGCGGGGCCCAAGAGACCCAGTACTTC.